The 12 T cell receptor beta chains presented below share a single source sample, sequenced in a study of STAT5B mutations in CD4+ large granular lymphocyte leukemia. The table came from immunoSEQ multiplex PCR; TCRdb's copy has only in-frame clones and leaves some out. The sample lists tens of thousands of clones, less than 75% occurring once. The material sequenced was CD4+ T cells from blood buffy coats. The receptors shown here come from a human donor in good health.

The CDR3 region has the DNA TGTGCCAGCAGCCGGAGGGACAGGGGTGTAAATGAGCAGTTCTTC. This gives the protein CASSRRDRGVNEQFF. The V and J genes are TRBV7-2 and TRBJ2-1; TRBD1 agrees at 10 bases. With V trimmed by 5 bases and J by 7 bases, 8 bases remained unmatched. Looked up from germline, CDR1 is SGHTA and CDR2 is FQGNSA. CDR3 length: 15 amino acids.

This chain uses TRBV23-1 with TRBJ1-4; 8 bases match TRBD1. TRBV23-1 is an ORF, with its function uncertain. The CDR3 contains 14 residues. Germline trimming cut 4 bases from V and 7 bases from J; bases unmatched to any gene: 5. Here the CDR3 reads CASSLPDRGEKLFF. In nucleotides, the CDR3 is TGCGCCAGCAGTCTGCCCGACAGGGGTGAAAAACTGTTTTTT.

V and J are TRBV9 and TRBJ2-2, with TRBD2 matching over 7 bases. The CDR3 runs 16 residues. Trimming took 0 bases from V and 0 from J; bases not matched to a gene: 2. Germline V gene lookup returns CDR1 SGDLS and CDR2 YYNGEE. The CDR3 DNA is TGTGCCAGCAGCGTAGGTGCGGGGGCGAACACCGGGGAGCTGTTTTTT. Residues: CASSVGAGANTGELFF. The full variable domain, in which reference TRBV9 and TRBJ2-2 provide the parts outside the CDR3, is DSGVTQTPKHLITATGQRVTLRCSPRSGDLSVYWYQQSLDQGLQFLIQYYNGEERAKGNILERFSAQQFPDLHSELNLSSLELGDSALYFCASSVGAGANTGELFFGEGSRLTVL.

The CDR3 coding sequence is TGTGCCAGCAAGTACGAGGACCTTGGAAAACTGTTTTTT. It codes for CASKYEDLGKLFF. V usage is TRBV2 and J usage is TRBJ1-4; D unclear. This CDR3 spans 13 amino acids. Germline V gene sequence: CDR1 SNHLY, CDR2 FYNNEI. Between the trimmed V and J ends, which lost 7 bases and 10 bases, there was a span of 16 bases. Supplemented by reference TRBV2 and TRBJ1-4, the full variable domain reads EPEVTQTPSHQVTQMGQEVILRCVPISNHLYFYWYRQILGQKVEFLVSFYNNEISEKSEIFDDQFSVERPDGSNFTLKIRSTKLEDSAMYFCASKYEDLGKLFFGSGTQLSVL.

J is TRBJ1-2 and V is TRBV5-5; a possible D gene is TRBD1 (5 bases). The CDR3 covers 12 residues. V lost 4 bases, J lost 12 bases, and 16 bases lay in between. Germline CDR1 reads SGHKS; CDR2 reads YYEKEE (reference sequence). The CDR3 loop is CASSRPGFADTF. The CDR3 nucleotides read TGTGCCAGCAGCCGTCCAGGGTTTGCGGACACCTTC. Together with reference TRBV5-5 and TRBJ1-2, the CDR3 gives the full variable domain: DAGVTQSPTHLIKTRGQQVTLRCSPISGHKSVSWYQQVLGQGPQFIFQYYEKEERGRGNFPDRFSARQFPNYSSELNVNALLLGDSALYLCASSRPGFADTFGSGTRLTVV.

This clone was counted between two and nine times. The chain combines TRBV19 with TRBJ1-1, with D possibly matching TRBD1 (5 bases). The CDR3 has 11 amino acids. Trimming removed 0 bases from V and 10 bases from J, with 6 bases in between. CDR1 is LNHDA and CDR2 is SQIVND in the germline V gene (reference sequence). CDR3 nucleotides: TGTGCCAGTAGTATAGAAACAGGAGCTTTCTTT. It translates to CASSIETGAFF.

The rearrangement joins TRBV18 to TRBJ1-4; D remains unclear. V shed 6 bases and J shed 4 bases, with 24 bases lying between them. From germline, CDR1 is KGHSH and CDR2 LQKENI. The CDR3 extends over 18 amino acids. The CDR3 coding sequence is TGTGCCAGCTCCCGAGAGGCTCCAGGAAGGACTTTTAATGAAAAACTGTTTTTT. It codes for CASSREAPGRTFNEKLFF.

J is TRBJ2-3 and V is TRBV4-2; 8 bases are a match to TRBD1. This CDR3 spans 16 amino acids. V gave up 0 bases and J gave up 4 bases; unmatched junction bases: 6. CDR1 and CDR2 from the germline V gene are LGHNA and YNFKEQ. The CDR3 loop is CASSQDMTGVADTQYF. The DNA of the CDR3 is TGTGCCAGCAGCCAAGATATGACAGGGGTAGCAGATACGCAGTATTTT.

A few counts support this clone. The chain is built from TRBV9 and TRBJ1-1; D might be TRBD1 (5 bases). Germline V gene data show CDR1 as SGDLS and CDR2 as YYNGEE. Trimming removed 3 bases from V and 3 bases from J, with 9 bases in between. CDR3 length: 13 amino acids. The CDR3 loop is CASSARQYTEAFF. CDR3 bases: TGTGCCAGCAGCGCGCGACAGTACACTGAAGCTTTCTTT.

V is TRBV5-4 and J is TRBJ2-5; D is unclear. There are 13 residues in the CDR3. Germline V lookup: CDR1 SGHNT, CDR2 YYREEE (reference sequence). Deletions cut 5 bases from V and 5 bases from J, with 13 bases between. As DNA, the CDR3 is TGTGCCAGCAGTGGTCGGGCGGAGGAGACCCAGTACTTC. Amino acid sequence: CASSGRAEETQYF. The entire variable domain, with the rest obtained from reference TRBV5-4 and TRBJ2-5, is as follows: ETGVTQSPTHLIKTRGQQVTLRCSSQSGHNTVSWYQQALGQGPQFIFQYYREEENGRGNFPPRFSGLQFPNYSSELNVNALELDDSALYLCASSGRAEETQYFGPGTRLLVL.

The rearrangement joins TRBV28 to TRBJ1-5, with 7 bases identical to TRBD1. Germline V gene data show CDR1 as MDHEN and CDR2 as SYDVKM. J lost 3 bases, V lost 5 bases, and 13 bases had no gene match. This CDR3 comprises 17 residues. The DNA for the CDR3 is TGTGCCAGCAGTAAACATAAAAGGACAGGTGCCAATCAGCCCCAGCATTTT. Residues: CASSKHKRTGANQPQHF. The full variable domain, completed using reference TRBV28 and TRBJ1-5, is DVKVTQSSRYLVKRTGEKVFLECVQDMDHENMFWYRQDPGLGLRLIYFSYDVKMKEKGDIPEGYSVSREKKERFSLILESASTNQTSMYLCASSKHKRTGANQPQHFGDGTRLSIL.

This chain joins TRBV4-1 and TRBJ2-1; 9 bases are shared with TRBD2. Germline V CDR1 and CDR2: MGHRA, YSYEKL. The CDR3 consists of 17 residues. V shed 0 bases, J shed 8 bases, and the junction held 11 bases outside the gene matches. The CDR3 region is CASSQDGGGGAFYEQFF. In nucleotides, the CDR3 is TGCGCCAGCAGCCAAGATGGGGGCGGGGGGGCTTTTTATGAGCAGTTCTTC.